This passage covers 22 T cell receptor beta chains from one sample sequenced in a study of blood T cell repertoires in COVID-19. Clones were sequenced by immunoSEQ multiplex PCR, and TCRdb holds only the in-frame ones, with some missing. The repertoire consists of roughly 260,000 clones, with 70% to 90% occurring once and the leading ten covering about 4%. Sequencing was carried out using peripheral blood. The receptor set was obtained from a middle-aged woman with acute or convalescent COVID-19.

The gene calls are TRBV7-2 and TRBJ1-2; 8 bases are a match to TRBD1. The J segment lost 7 bases and the V segment lost 10 bases, leaving 5 bases of the junction unmatched. Germline lookup yields CDR1 SGHTA and CDR2 FQGNSA. The CDR3 has 11 amino acids. The CDR3, as DNA: TGTGCCAACGGACAGGGAGGTGGCTACACCTTC. Amino acid sequence: CANGQGGGYTF.

The chain recombines TRBV3-1 (or the pseudogene TRBV3-2) with TRBJ2-6, with D possibly being TRBD2 (6 bases). In germline, CDR1 is LGHDT, CDR2 YNNKEL (reference sequence). V lost 0 bases and J lost 3, with 12 bases in between. The CDR3 contains 17 residues. This CDR3 reads CASSQDYSGVGANVLTF. For the CDR3, the DNA is TGTGCCAGCAGCCAAGATTATTCGGGGGTTGGGGCCAACGTCCTGACTTTC.

V is TRBV9 and J is TRBJ2-3; 11 bases fit TRBD2. The V segment lost 0 bases and the J segment 0 bases; nucleotides outside the gene matches: 3. Looked up from germline, CDR1 is SGDLS and CDR2 is YYNGEE. The CDR3 has 17 residues. CDR3: CASSVEASGGSTDTQYF. The DNA for the CDR3 is TGTGCCAGCAGCGTAGAGGCTAGCGGGGGGAGCACAGATACGCAGTATTTT.

This clone appeared once. The chain joins TRBV7-9 to TRBJ1-2, with 7 bases that match TRBD1. The germline CDR1 and CDR2 sequences are SEHNR and FQNEAQ (reference sequence). CDR3 length: 15 residues. V was clipped by 5 bases and J by 0 bases; unmatched bases: 6. The DNA of the CDR3 is TGTGCCAGCAGCCCCGGGACAGTTTCTAACTATGGCTACACCTTC. Encoded protein: CASSPGTVSNYGYTF.

The chain links TRBV5-1 to TRBJ1-1; no clear D gene. The CDR3 loop spans 13 amino acids. V was pared by 4 bases and J by 1 base, with 8 bases between. In germline, CDR1 is SGHRS, CDR2 YFSETQ. The DNA for the CDR3 is TGCGCCAGCAGCCGGACTGAGAACACTGAAGCTTTCTTT. It translates to CASSRTENTEAFF.

In DNA form, the CDR3 reads TGTGCCACCAGCGGAGAGCTTAGCAATCAGCCCCAGCATTTT. Translated: CATSGELSNQPQHF. The chain has TRBV24-1 and TRBJ1-5; D uncertain. The CDR3 extends over 14 amino acids. The V end lost 7 bases, the J end lost 0 bases, and 9 bases lay between the germline ends. Germline CDR1 is KGHDR and CDR2 is SFDVKD.

The CDR3 DNA is TGTGCCAGCACACAGAGGACTAGCGGGGGGATAGATACGCAGTATTTT. Amino acid sequence: CASTQRTSGGIDTQYF. This sequence joins TRBV11-2 and TRBJ2-3; 14 bases fit TRBD2. CDR3 size: 16 residues. Germline CDR1 is SGHAT and CDR2 is FQNNGV. The V segment lost 7 bases and the J segment 5 bases; nucleotides outside the gene matches: 8.

V gene TRBV2 combines with J gene TRBJ1-5; 7 bases fit TRBD1. CDR3 length: 15 residues. Germline V gene lookup returns CDR1 SNHLY and CDR2 FYNNEI. The V segment lost 5 bases and the J segment 6 bases; nucleotides outside the gene matches: 10. In nucleotides, the CDR3 is TGTGCCAGCAGTCCGAGGACAGGAGGAAGTCAGCCCCAGCATTTT. It encodes CASSPRTGGSQPQHF.

The chain carries TRBV28 and TRBJ1-2; D not resolved. The germline gives CDR1 MDHEN, CDR2 SYDVKM. The CDR3 length is 13 residues. With 6 bases removed from V and 6 bases from J, the gap between germline ends came to 14 bases. The DNA for the CDR3 is TGTGCCAGCAGCAAGGCGGGTAAGGATGGCTACACCTTC. Translation: CASSKAGKDGYTF.

The genes are TRBV7-9 and TRBJ1-1; D gene uncertain. The germline CDR1 and CDR2 sequences are SEHNR and FQNEAQ (reference sequence). V was shortened by 2 bases and J by 5 bases, with 9 bases between the two germline ends. The CDR3 has 13 residues. The CDR3 coding sequence is TGTGCCAGCAGCTTAAGTGGCAGGACTGAAGCTTTCTTT. Its translation: CASSLSGRTEAFF.

The V gene is TRBV10-3, the J gene TRBJ1-1; 10 positions match TRBD1. Per germline, CDR1 ENHRY and CDR2 SYGVKD. Unmatched junction bases numbered 4, after V lost 6 bases and J lost 0 bases. The CDR3 is 15 residues long. CDR3 residues: CAIRGTGAMNTEAFF. The CDR3 DNA follows: TGTGCCATCAGGGGGACAGGGGCCATGAACACTGAAGCTTTCTTT.

The table lists this clone with a few counts. The V and J genes are TRBV15 and TRBJ2-1; perhaps TRBD1 as D (6 bases). Looked up from germline, CDR1 is LNHNV and CDR2 is YYDKDF (reference sequence). The CDR3 consists of 15 residues. Trimming removed 0 bases at V and 8 bases at J, with 14 bases between. CDR3 nucleotide sequence: TGTGCCACCAGCAGAGATACAGGGTCAGGGTATGAGCAGTTCTTC. It codes for CATSRDTGSGYEQFF.

V gene TRBV3-1 (or the pseudogene TRBV3-2) combines with J gene TRBJ1-2, with D perhaps TRBD1 (6 bases). The V gene's germline CDR1 is LGHDT and CDR2 YNNKEL (reference sequence). V gave up 1 base and J gave up 0 bases, with 9 bases separating them. The CDR3 sequence is 15 residues long. The DNA for the CDR3 is TGTGCCAGCAGCCAAGTCTGGGGGCCTAACTATGGCTACACCTTC. This gives the protein CASSQVWGPNYGYTF.

This clone has a single count. The CDR3 reads CASSLREAGLNTEAFF. Here the CDR3 DNA reads TGCGCCAGCAGCCTCAGGGAGGCAGGCCTGAACACTGAAGCTTTCTTT. The gene calls are TRBV4-1 and TRBJ1-1; a weak D match, TRBD1 (5 bases). V lost 4 bases and J 0 bases, leaving 15 bases between the germline ends. This CDR3 spans 16 amino acids. Germline CDR1 is MGHRA and CDR2 is YSYEKL.

The CDR3 reads CASSQETGWNYGYTF. CDR3 in DNA: TGCGCCAGCAGCCAAGAGACAGGGTGGAACTATGGCTACACCTTC. V is TRBV4-1 and J is TRBJ1-2; 7 positions agree with TRBD1. Trimming cost V 0 bases and J 2 bases; bases outside gene matches: 3. Germline V gene lookup returns CDR1 MGHRA and CDR2 YSYEKL. The CDR3 runs to 15 residues.

The chain has TRBV6-5 and TRBJ1-4; 9 positions agree with TRBD1. Trimming cost V 5 bases and J 8 bases; bases outside gene matches: 6. Germline CDR1 and CDR2: MNHEY and SVGAGI. The CDR3 has 14 residues. CDR3 coding DNA: TGTGCCAGCAGTAACAGGGGGCCGGGGGAAAAACTGTTTTTT. Translation: CASSNRGPGEKLFF.

This clone was seen just once. This sequence joins TRBV9 and TRBJ1-5; D perhaps matches TRBD1 (6 bases). The germline gives CDR1 SGDLS, CDR2 YYNGEE. V shed 3 bases and J shed 8 bases, with 15 bases lying between them. The CDR3 sequence is 14 residues long. CDR3 residues: CASSGAGGGEPQHF. The CDR3 DNA sequence: TGTGCCAGCAGCGGGGCGGGAGGGGGAGAGCCCCAGCATTTT.

The chain is built from TRBV18 and TRBJ1-4; 8 bases are shared with TRBD1. The CDR3 spans 17 residues. V gave up 3 bases and J gave up 0 bases; unmatched junction bases: 6. Germline-derived CDR1 and CDR2 are KGHSH and LQKENI. In DNA, the CDR3 is TGTGCCAGCTCACCTGCCGGACAGGGCGCAACTAATGAAAAACTGTTTTTT. It translates to CASSPAGQGATNEKLFF.

The chain uses TRBV28 and TRBJ2-3; possible D gene TRBD1, 5 bases. Germline assignment: CDR1 MDHEN and CDR2 SYDVKM. V lost 6 bases to trimming and J lost 5 bases, with 12 bases between them. This CDR3 has 13 residues. The CDR3 DNA sequence: TGTGCCAGCAGGGCAGGGCAGGGAGATACGCAGTATTTT. Amino acid sequence: CASRAGQGDTQYF.

In its sample, this clone was seen once. J is TRBJ1-1 and V is TRBV10-2; D unclear. CDR3 length equals 15 residues. CDR1 and CDR2 (germline): WSHSY, SAAADI. The germline V and J ends were trimmed by 1 base and 2 bases, with 11 bases remaining between them. The CDR3 DNA follows: TGCGCCAGCAGTGAGTACTCCCCGGGAAACACTGAAGCTTTCTTT. It yields the protein CASSEYSPGNTEAFF.

The rearrangement joins TRBV9 to TRBJ2-7; D might be TRBD1 (6 bases). Germline V gene data show CDR1 as SGDLS and CDR2 as YYNGEE. V was trimmed by 0 bases and J by 5 bases, leaving 15 bases between them. The CDR3 length is 15 residues. CDR3 nucleotides: TGTGCCAGCAGCGTAGTGTGGGGGCTCCGGGACGAGCAGTACGTC. It translates to CASSVVWGLRDEQYV.

This sequence joins TRBV30 and TRBJ1-1; D is ambiguous. Trimming took 7 bases from V and 5 from J, leaving 14 bases between them. This CDR3 has 12 amino acids. Germline V gene sequence: CDR1 GTSNPN, CDR2 SVGIG (reference sequence). CDR3 loop: CASISGRTEAFF. The CDR3 bases are TGTGCCTCAATATCCGGGAGGACTGAAGCTTTCTTT.